This TCR beta chain was recorded in a study of T cells in tuberculosis. About the study: IGRA-negative adolescents, IGRA-positive adolescents with latent tuberculosis and adults with active tuberculosis formed this South African cohort.

Produced via immunoSEQ multiplex PCR; TCRdb's table is partial and in-frame only. The sample contains roughly 41,000 clones, 90% to 95% of which appear only once. Trimming took off 2 bases at V and 2 bases at J, with 13 bases between the two ends. There are 16 residues in the CDR3. Germline loops: CDR1 SEHNR, CDR2 FQNEAQ (reference sequence). The sequenced sample was PBMCs. This TCR came from a donor between 10 and 35 years old with latent tuberculosis or without tuberculosis infection. Some clones in this sample may be carry-over from other donors' samples. V usage is TRBV7-9 and J usage is TRBJ1-3; D uncertain. CDR3 in amino acids: CASSLRTGSAGNTIYF. The CDR3 DNA follows: TGTGCCAGCAGCTTACGAACGGGGAGCGCTGGAAACACCATATATTTT. The variable domain in full, completed from reference TRBV7-9 and TRBJ1-3, reads DTGVSQNPRHKITKRGQNVTFRCDPISEHNRLYWYRQTLGQGPEFLTYFQNEAQLEKSRLLSDRFSAERPKGSFSTLEIQRTEQGDSAMYLCASSLRTGSAGNTIYFGEGSWLTVV.